This T cell receptor beta chain was profiled in a study of CD8 T cells in Susac syndrome. The CDR3 runs 13 residues. Germline assignment: CDR1 DFQATT and CDR2 SNEGSKA (reference sequence). With 2 bases removed from V and 2 bases from J, the gap between germline ends came to 9 bases. Study findings and constraints: The study acknowledged a relatively small number of individuals in its TCR sequencing and HLA analysis.

As regards this clonotype: The antigen is unknown.

Sequencing of TCR beta covered CD8+ and CD4+ T cells obtained from blood. Patients with stable or active relapsing-remitting disease, all of them treatment-naive, made up the multiple sclerosis controls. Random hexamers served to reverse transcribe roughly 0.5 to 1 ug RNA. TCRdb reanalysed the immunoSEQ multiplex PCR reads using MiXCR and keeps one entry per CDR3 protein. The table shows around 270,000 distinct CDR3 sequences, with 89% occurring only once. This TCR derives from a human donor with multiple sclerosis. The sequencing sample was made of CD8+ T cells from PBMCs. The chain uses TRBV20-1 and TRBJ1-2; TRBD1 might be the D (5 bases). In nucleotides, the CDR3 is TGCAGTGCTAGACAGGGATTCAACTATGGCTACACCTTC. Its protein product is CSARQGFNYGYTF.